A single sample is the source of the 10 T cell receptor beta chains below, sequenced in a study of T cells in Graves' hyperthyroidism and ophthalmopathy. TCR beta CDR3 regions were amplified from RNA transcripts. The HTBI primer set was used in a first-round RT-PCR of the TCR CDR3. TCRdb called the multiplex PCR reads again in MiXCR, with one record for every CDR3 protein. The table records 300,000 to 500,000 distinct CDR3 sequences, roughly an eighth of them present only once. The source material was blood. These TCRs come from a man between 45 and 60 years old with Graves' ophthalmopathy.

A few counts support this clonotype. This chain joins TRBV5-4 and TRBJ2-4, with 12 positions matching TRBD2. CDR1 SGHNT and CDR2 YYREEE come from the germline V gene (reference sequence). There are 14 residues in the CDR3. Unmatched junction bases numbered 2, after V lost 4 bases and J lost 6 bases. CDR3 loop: CASSTGLAGNIQYF. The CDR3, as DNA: TGTGCCAGCAGCACGGGACTAGCGGGAAACATTCAGTACTTC.

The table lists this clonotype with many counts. The CDR3 DNA reads TGTGCCAGCAGTCTCGAAGGGACTAGCGGGAGGGGTCGAGTGCAGTTCTTC. Its translation is CASSLEGTSGRGRVQFF. The chain combines TRBV12-3 or TRBV12-4 with TRBJ2-1; 16 bases align to TRBD2. CDR3 length: 17 residues. Trimming took 5 bases from V and 12 from J; bases not matched to a gene: 13.

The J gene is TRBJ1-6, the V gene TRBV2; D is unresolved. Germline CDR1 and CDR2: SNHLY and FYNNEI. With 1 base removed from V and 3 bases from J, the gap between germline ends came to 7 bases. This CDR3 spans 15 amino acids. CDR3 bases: TGTGCCAGCAGTGAAGGGCGGTACTATAATTCACCCCTCCACTTT. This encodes CASSEGRYYNSPLHF.

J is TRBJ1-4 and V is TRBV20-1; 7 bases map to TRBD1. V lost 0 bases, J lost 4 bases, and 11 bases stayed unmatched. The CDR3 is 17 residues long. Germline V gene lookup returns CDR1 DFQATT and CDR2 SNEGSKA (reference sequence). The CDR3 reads CSARDRRRGQSNEKLFF. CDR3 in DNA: TGCAGTGCTAGAGATCGGAGGAGGGGGCAGAGTAATGAAAAACTGTTTTTT.

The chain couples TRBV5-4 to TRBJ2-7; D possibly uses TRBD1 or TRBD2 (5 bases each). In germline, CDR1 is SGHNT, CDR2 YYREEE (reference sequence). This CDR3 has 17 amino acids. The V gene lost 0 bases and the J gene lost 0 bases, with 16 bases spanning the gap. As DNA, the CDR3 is TGTGCCAGCAGCTTGGATCGGGGACGGAGGAGCTCCTACGAGCAGTACTTC. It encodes CASSLDRGRRSSYEQYF.

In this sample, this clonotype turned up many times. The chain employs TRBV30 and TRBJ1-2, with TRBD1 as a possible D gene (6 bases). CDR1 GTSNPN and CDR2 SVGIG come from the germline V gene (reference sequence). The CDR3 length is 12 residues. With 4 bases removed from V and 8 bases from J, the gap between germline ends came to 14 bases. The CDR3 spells CAWNLRDKGYTF. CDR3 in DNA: TGTGCCTGGAACCTCCGGGACAAGGGCTACACCTTC.

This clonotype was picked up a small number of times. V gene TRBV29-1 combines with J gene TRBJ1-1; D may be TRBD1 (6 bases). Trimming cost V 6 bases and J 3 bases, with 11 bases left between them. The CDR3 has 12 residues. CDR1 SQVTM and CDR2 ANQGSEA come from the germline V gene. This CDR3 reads CSVEGVDTEAFF. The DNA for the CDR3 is TGCAGCGTCGAGGGGGTAGACACTGAAGCTTTCTTT.

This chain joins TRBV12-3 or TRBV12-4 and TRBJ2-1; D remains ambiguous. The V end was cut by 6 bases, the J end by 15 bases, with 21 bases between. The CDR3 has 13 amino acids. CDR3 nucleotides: TGTGCCAGCAGACCTCCGGGCCCCTCTGCCCCGTTCTTC. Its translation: CASRPPGPSAPFF.

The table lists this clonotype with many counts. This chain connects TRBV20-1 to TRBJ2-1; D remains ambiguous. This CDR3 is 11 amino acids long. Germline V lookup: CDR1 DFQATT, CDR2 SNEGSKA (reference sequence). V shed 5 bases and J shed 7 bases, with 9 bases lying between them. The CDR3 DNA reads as TGCAGTGCTCCGAGTGGGAATGAGCAGTTCTTC. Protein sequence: CSAPSGNEQFF.

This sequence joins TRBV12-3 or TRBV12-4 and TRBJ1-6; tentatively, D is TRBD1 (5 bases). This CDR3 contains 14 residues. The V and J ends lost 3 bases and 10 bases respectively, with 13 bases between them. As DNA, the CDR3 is TGTGCCAGCAGTTTTTTGCACGGGGGGTCACCCCTCCACTTT. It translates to CASSFLHGGSPLHF.